Listed here is a single T cell receptor (beta chain). Noted treatment: preoperative locoregional IRX-2 cytokine immunotherapy. TCRdb keeps only in-frame clones here, not all; method: immunoSEQ multiplex PCR. Of around 62,000 clones in the sample, less than 95% were seen once. The entry originates in a study of preoperative IRX-2 immunotherapy in early breast cancer. This CDR3 contains 20 residues. The germline V gene encodes CDR1 LGHNA and CDR2 YNFKEQ. With 2 bases clipped from V and 1 base from J, the junction kept 18 bases outside the gene matches. The V and J genes are TRBV4-2 and TRBJ2-7, with 9 nucleotides matching TRBD2. Specimen collection occurred from a patient treated with IRX-2 immunotherapy. This TCR was recovered from a human donor with breast cancer. For the CDR3, the DNA is TGTGCCAGCAGCCAATCACCATGGGCTAGCGGGGTCCCGGGTTCCTACGAGCAGTACTTC. It yields the protein CASSQSPWASGVPGSYEQYF.